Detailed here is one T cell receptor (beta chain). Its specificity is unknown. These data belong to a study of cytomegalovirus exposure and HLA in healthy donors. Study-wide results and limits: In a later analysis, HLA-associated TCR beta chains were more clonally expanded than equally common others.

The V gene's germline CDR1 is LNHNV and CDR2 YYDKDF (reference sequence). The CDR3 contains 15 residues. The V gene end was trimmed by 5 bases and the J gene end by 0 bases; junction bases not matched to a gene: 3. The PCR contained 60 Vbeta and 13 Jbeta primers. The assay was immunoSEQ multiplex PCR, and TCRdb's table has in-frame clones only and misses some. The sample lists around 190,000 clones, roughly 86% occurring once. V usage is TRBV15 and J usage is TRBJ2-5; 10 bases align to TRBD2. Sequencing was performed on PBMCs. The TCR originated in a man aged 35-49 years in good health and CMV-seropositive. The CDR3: CATSPSGRNQETQYF. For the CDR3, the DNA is TGTGCCACCAGCCCTAGCGGGAGAAACCAAGAGACCCAGTACTTC.